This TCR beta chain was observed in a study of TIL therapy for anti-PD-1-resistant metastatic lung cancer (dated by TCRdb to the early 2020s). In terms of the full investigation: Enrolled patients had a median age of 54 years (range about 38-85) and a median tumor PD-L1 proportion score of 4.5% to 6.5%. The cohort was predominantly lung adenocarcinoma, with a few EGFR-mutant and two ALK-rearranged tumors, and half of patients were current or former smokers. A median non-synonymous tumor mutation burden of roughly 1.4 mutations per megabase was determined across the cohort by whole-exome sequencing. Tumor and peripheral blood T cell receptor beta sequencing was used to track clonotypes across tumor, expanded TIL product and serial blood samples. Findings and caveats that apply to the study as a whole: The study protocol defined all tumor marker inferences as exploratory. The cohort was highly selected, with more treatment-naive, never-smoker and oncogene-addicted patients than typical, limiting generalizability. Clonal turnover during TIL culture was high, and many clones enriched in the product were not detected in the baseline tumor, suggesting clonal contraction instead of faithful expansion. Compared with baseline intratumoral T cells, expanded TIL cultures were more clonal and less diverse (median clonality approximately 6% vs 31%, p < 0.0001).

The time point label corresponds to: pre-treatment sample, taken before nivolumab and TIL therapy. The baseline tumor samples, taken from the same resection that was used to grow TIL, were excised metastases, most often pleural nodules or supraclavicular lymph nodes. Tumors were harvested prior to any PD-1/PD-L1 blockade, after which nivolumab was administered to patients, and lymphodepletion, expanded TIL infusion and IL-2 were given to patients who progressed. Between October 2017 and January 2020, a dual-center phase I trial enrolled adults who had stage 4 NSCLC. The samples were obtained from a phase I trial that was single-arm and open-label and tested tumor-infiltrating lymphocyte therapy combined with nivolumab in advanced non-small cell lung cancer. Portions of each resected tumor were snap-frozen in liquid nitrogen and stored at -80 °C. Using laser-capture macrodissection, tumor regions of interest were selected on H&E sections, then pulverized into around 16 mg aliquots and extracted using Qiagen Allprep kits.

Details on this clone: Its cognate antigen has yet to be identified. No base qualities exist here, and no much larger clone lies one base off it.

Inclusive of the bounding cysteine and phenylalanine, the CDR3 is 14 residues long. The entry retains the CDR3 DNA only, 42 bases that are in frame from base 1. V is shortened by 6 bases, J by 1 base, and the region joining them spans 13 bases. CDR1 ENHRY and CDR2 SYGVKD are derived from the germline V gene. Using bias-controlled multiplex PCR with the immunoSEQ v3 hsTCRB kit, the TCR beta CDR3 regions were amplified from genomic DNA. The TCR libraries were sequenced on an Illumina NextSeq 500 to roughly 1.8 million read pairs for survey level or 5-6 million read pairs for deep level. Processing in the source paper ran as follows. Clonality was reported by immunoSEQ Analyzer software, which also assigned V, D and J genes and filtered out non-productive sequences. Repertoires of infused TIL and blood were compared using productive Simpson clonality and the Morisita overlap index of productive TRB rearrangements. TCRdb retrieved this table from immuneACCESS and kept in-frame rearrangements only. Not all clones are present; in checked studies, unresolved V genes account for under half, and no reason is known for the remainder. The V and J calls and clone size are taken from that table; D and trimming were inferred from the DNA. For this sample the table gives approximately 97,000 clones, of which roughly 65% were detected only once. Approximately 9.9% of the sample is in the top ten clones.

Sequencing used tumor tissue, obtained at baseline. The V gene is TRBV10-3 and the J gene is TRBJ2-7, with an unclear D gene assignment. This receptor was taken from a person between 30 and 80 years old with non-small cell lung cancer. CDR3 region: CAISLGPTSYEQYF. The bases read TGTGCCATCAGCTTAGGACCGACGTCCTACGAGCAGTACTTC.